The T cell receptor (beta chain) under discussion was sequenced for a study of cytomegalovirus exposure and HLA in healthy donors. In germline, CDR1 is MNHEY, CDR2 SMNVEV (reference sequence). The germline V and J ends were trimmed by 7 bases and 6 bases, with 13 bases remaining between them. This CDR3 is 13 amino acids long. While unrecorded immune exposures were likely, the donors were nominally healthy when sampled. PCR employed 60 Vbeta and 13 Jbeta primers. Assay used: immunoSEQ multiplex PCR; TCRdb lists only in-frame clones, some missing. Found here are 150,000 to 200,000 clones, more than 75% of them singletons; the top ten hold more than 0.75%. Study-level results: 16,951 TCR beta sequences were associated with HLA alleles at 0.05 false discovery rate in a later analysis. An observed cluster of highly shared sequence variants was recorded as a likely sequencing artifact. DRB1 showed the most TCR associations and HLA-C the fewest in a later analysis, as rates varied by HLA locus.

A word on this clone: Its antigen is still unknown.

The chain couples TRBV27 to TRBJ2-1, with D tentatively TRBD1 (6 bases). The sequence was obtained from a girl aged 2-10 years in good health and CMV-seropositive. The source material was PBMCs. The CDR3 loop is CASIRGHSNEQFF. The CDR3 coding sequence is TGTGCCAGCATCAGGGGCCATTCCAATGAGCAGTTCTTC.